The 28 T cell receptor beta chains in this list originate from one sample, sequenced in a study of blood T cell repertoires in COVID-19. Assay: immunoSEQ multiplex PCR; the TCRdb copy retains only in-frame clones and omits some. The data contain some 210,000 clones, about nine tenths of them singletons. Sequencing used peripheral blood. The receptors were sampled from a woman aged 40 to 50 with acute or convalescent COVID-19.

The genes are TRBV6-6 and TRBJ2-7, with D possibly being TRBD1 (6 bases). The V gene's germline CDR1 is MNHNY and CDR2 SVGAGI (reference sequence). V was cut by 5 bases and J by 6 bases, with 17 bases left in between. This CDR3 region has 14 residues. CDR3 amino acids: CASSTRYGGSEQYV. The CDR3, as DNA: TGTGCCAGCAGTACCCGATATGGGGGCAGCGAGCAGTACGTC.

V and J are TRBV7-8 and TRBJ1-5; possibly TRBD1 for D (5 bases). CDR3 length: 18 residues. Looked up from germline, CDR1 is SGHVS and CDR2 is FQNEAQ. The ends were cut back, 3 bases at V and 6 bases at J, with 24 bases in the middle. CDR3 DNA sequence: TGTGCCAGCAGCTTCCTGTCGTCGGGGACTCCGACGGGTCAGCCCCAGCATTTT. This encodes CASSFLSSGTPTGQPQHF.

The rearrangement uses TRBV2 and TRBJ1-1; D ambiguous. With 2 bases removed from V and 5 bases from J, the gap between germline ends came to 6 bases. The CDR3 runs 12 residues. CDR1 and CDR2 (germline): SNHLY, FYNNEI. As DNA, the CDR3 is TGTGCCAGCAGTGAAAGAGGGACTGAAGCTTTCTTT. Its translation is CASSERGTEAFF.

V usage is TRBV19 and J usage is TRBJ2-1; 11 bases align to TRBD2. Germline V lookup: CDR1 LNHDA, CDR2 SQIVND (reference sequence). Trimming removed 3 bases from V and 5 bases from J; junction bases left unmatched: 3. The CDR3 spans 15 residues. The CDR3 loop is CASSITSGGNNEQFF. For the CDR3, the DNA is TGTGCCAGTAGTATTACTAGCGGGGGAAACAATGAGCAGTTCTTC.

The table lists this clone with a few counts. The rearrangement links TRBV7-6 to TRBJ1-2; D remains unclear. The V and J ends lost 1 base and 4 bases respectively, with 13 bases between them. The CDR3 runs 15 residues. Germline V gene data show CDR1 as SGHVS and CDR2 as FNYEAQ. CDR3 nucleotides: TGTGCCAGCAGCTTAGTAACGGGAGATCTCTATGGCTACACCTTC. Its protein is CASSLVTGDLYGYTF. Looking up the rest from reference TRBV7-6 and TRBJ1-2 gives the full variable domain: GAGVSQSPRYKVTKRGQDVALRCDPISGHVSLYWYRQALGQGPEFLTYFNYEAQQDKSGLPNDRFSAERPEGSISTLTIQRTEQRDSAMYRCASSLVTGDLYGYTFGSGTRLTVV.

The V gene is TRBV12-3 or TRBV12-4, the J gene TRBJ1-1; 8 positions agree with TRBD1. CDR3 length: 12 amino acids. V trimming: 3 bases; J trimming: 7 bases; junction bases outside the gene matches: 1. The CDR3 sequence: CASSFGQGEAFF. The CDR3 coding sequence is TGTGCCAGCAGTTTTGGACAGGGTGAAGCTTTCTTT.

The chain carries TRBV19 and TRBJ1-1; unclear D gene. This CDR3 comprises 9 residues. Germline V lookup: CDR1 LNHDA, CDR2 SQIVND (reference sequence). Trimming left V 9 bases short and J 11 bases short, with 10 bases between. The CDR3 nucleotides are TGTGCCAGCCAGTGCCACGCTTTCTTT. This codes for CASQCHAFF.

On this clone: The same CDR3 arises from other DNA sequences in this sample as well. J is TRBJ1-3 and V is TRBV7-3; D might be TRBD1 (5 bases). Trimming left V 1 base short and J 1 base short, with 8 bases between. The germline V gene has CDR1 SGHTA and CDR2 FQGTGA. CDR3 size: 15 residues. The CDR3 loop is CASSLNGGSGNTIYF. The CDR3 DNA reads TGTGCCAGCAGCTTAAATGGGGGGTCTGGAAACACCATATATTTT.

V usage is TRBV7-2 and J usage is TRBJ2-4; TRBD2 matches 10 bases. CDR1 SGHTA and CDR2 FQGNSA come from the germline V gene. J was trimmed by 1 base and V by 1 base; bases with no gene match: 10. CDR3 length equals 19 residues. The CDR3 DNA reads as TGTGCCAGCAGCTTAGTGCCCAGCGGGAGGGGGTGGGCCAAAAACATTCAGTACTTC. Its translation is CASSLVPSGRGWAKNIQYF.

This clone was observed once. The V and J genes are TRBV30 and TRBJ1-1; D possibly corresponds to TRBD1 (6 bases). Germline CDR1 GTSNPN, CDR2 SVGIG (reference sequence). There are 19 residues in the CDR3. V gave up 2 bases and J gave up 1 base, with 26 bases separating them. Here the CDR3 reads CAWSPQEKKLQGRNTEAFF. The CDR3 DNA sequence: TGTGCCTGGAGTCCACAAGAGAAGAAATTGCAGGGGAGGAACACTGAAGCTTTCTTT.

This sequence joins TRBV2 and TRBJ1-2; D may be TRBD1 (5 bases). From germline, CDR1 is SNHLY and CDR2 FYNNEI. The germline V and J ends were trimmed by 1 base and 7 bases, with 13 bases remaining between them. The length of the CDR3 is 14 residues. DNA of the CDR3: TGTGCCAGCAGTGAAGGGACAACCATAGGTGGCTACACCTTC. Its protein product is CASSEGTTIGGYTF.

The chain carries TRBV10-2 and TRBJ2-1; no firm D call. Germline lookup yields CDR1 WSHSY and CDR2 SAAADI. V was trimmed by 7 bases and J by 7 bases, leaving 8 bases between them. This CDR3 has 11 residues. The CDR3 nucleotides read TGCGCCAGCACACTCGGGAATGAGCAGTTCTTC. This sequence encodes CASTLGNEQFF.

The V gene is TRBV5-1, the J gene TRBJ2-1, with D possibly TRBD1 on 6 matching bases. The CDR3 has 16 amino acids. Trimming removed 1 base at V and 3 bases at J, with 14 bases between. Germline V CDR1 and CDR2: SGHRS, YFSETQ. CDR3 protein: CASSLNMDSFYNEQFF. DNA of the CDR3: TGCGCCAGCAGCTTGAACATGGACAGCTTCTACAATGAGCAGTTCTTC.

On this clone: In the same sample, other DNA sequences code for this CDR3. The V call is TRBV5-1, the J call TRBJ1-1, with unresolved D. Trimming cost V 0 bases and J 0 bases, with 12 bases left between them. Germline CDR1 SGHRS, CDR2 YFSETQ. This CDR3 contains 16 residues. The CDR3 nucleotides are TGCGCCAGCAGCTTGGGATCCGGCGGGATGAACACTGAAGCTTTCTTT. This gives the protein CASSLGSGGMNTEAFF.

The CDR3 DNA sequence: TGTGCCAGCAGCCTAACAGGGGTAGGCTACACCTTC. Translation gives CASSLTGVGYTF. The rearrangement joins TRBV27 to TRBJ1-2, with 7 bases that match TRBD1. With 6 bases clipped from V and 8 bases from J, the junction kept 6 bases outside the gene matches. This CDR3 contains 12 residues. CDR1 and CDR2 from the germline V gene are MNHEY and SMNVEV (reference sequence).

J is TRBJ1-1 and V is TRBV6-2 or TRBV6-3; 9 nucleotides match TRBD1. Losses at the gene ends were 6 bases for V and 1 base for J; bases not matched to a gene: 9. The CDR3 length is 16 residues. The germline CDR1 and CDR2 sequences are MNHEY and SVGEGT. CDR3 in DNA: TGTGCCAGCAGCCACCCCCGGGACAGGGAGAACACTGAAGCTTTCTTT. It translates to CASSHPRDRENTEAFF.

The chain recombines TRBV5-5 with TRBJ1-1, with TRBD1 as a possible D gene (5 bases). CDR1 is SGHKS and CDR2 is YYEKEE in the germline V gene (reference sequence). This CDR3 contains 12 residues. Trimming pared 5 bases from V and 8 bases from J, leaving 13 bases between. Written as DNA, the CDR3 is TGTGCCAGCAGGGGGGAGGGCCCGGAAGCTTTCTTT. Residues: CASRGEGPEAFF.

V usage is TRBV20-1 and J usage is TRBJ1-1, with 7 bases fitting TRBD1. The CDR3 consists of 14 residues. With 3 bases clipped from V and 3 bases from J, the junction kept 7 bases outside the gene matches. CDR1 and CDR2 from the germline V gene are DFQATT and SNEGSKA (reference sequence). The CDR3 bases are TGCAGTGCTAGTTTGCGGGACAGTTACACTGAAGCTTTCTTT. Protein: CSASLRDSYTEAFF.

The genes are TRBV3-1 (or the pseudogene TRBV3-2) and TRBJ1-5, with 7 bases lining up with TRBD1. Germline assignment: CDR1 LGHDT and CDR2 YNNKEL (reference sequence). V lost 0 bases to trimming and J lost 4 bases; unmatched junction nucleotides: 6. CDR3 length equals 16 residues. The CDR3, as DNA: TGTGCCAGCAGCCAAGATTTATCGACAGGGAATCAGCCCCAGCATTTT. Translation: CASSQDLSTGNQPQHF.

The chain recombines TRBV4-1 with TRBJ2-2; D call uncertain. Germline values: CDR1 MGHRA, CDR2 YSYEKL. V was cut by 4 bases and J by 0 bases, with 12 bases left in between. This CDR3 region has 16 residues. The CDR3 DNA reads as TGCGCCAGCAGCCCGGTGGGCTCCGCGAACACCGGGGAGCTGTTTTTT. Translating gives CASSPVGSANTGELFF.

The J gene is TRBJ2-3, the V gene TRBV7-2, with 9 bases aligning to TRBD2. V lost 4 bases, J lost 3 bases, and 11 bases stayed unmatched. Germline V gives CDR1 SGHTA, CDR2 FQGNSA. The CDR3 runs to 17 residues. CDR3 in DNA: TGTGCCAGCAGCTCGCCAGCCGGGACTAGCAGTACAGATACGCAGTATTTT. Translating gives CASSSPAGTSSTDTQYF.

The rearrangement joins TRBV18 to TRBJ2-2, with TRBD1 matching 9 bases. The V gene end was trimmed by 0 bases and the J gene end by 4 bases; junction bases not matched to a gene: 9. This CDR3 contains 18 residues. Germline V gene sequence: CDR1 KGHSH, CDR2 LQKENI. This CDR3 reads CASSPPNRGRGGTGELFF. For the CDR3, the DNA is TGTGCCAGCTCACCACCCAACAGGGGGCGAGGAGGCACCGGGGAGCTGTTTTTT.

This clone was seen a single time. The chain joins TRBV28 to TRBJ2-3; a weak D match, TRBD1 (5 bases). The length of the CDR3 is 15 residues. Between the trimmed V and J ends, which lost 5 bases and 2 bases, there was a span of 14 bases. Germline CDR1 is MDHEN and CDR2 is SYDVKM. Here the CDR3 DNA reads TGTGCCAGCAGTCTTTGGGGCAGAAACACAGATACGCAGTATTTT. This encodes CASSLWGRNTDTQYF.

This sequence joins TRBV5-1 and TRBJ1-1; tentatively, D is TRBD1 (5 bases). Germline loops: CDR1 SGHRS, CDR2 YFSETQ. The V end was cut by 7 bases, the J end by 5 bases, with 12 bases between. This CDR3 region has 12 residues. In DNA, the CDR3 is TGCGCCAGCGGGGCAGTAGGGACTGAAGCTTTCTTT. Translating it yields CASGAVGTEAFF.

CDR3 sequence reads: CASSYGGTASYGYTF. The CDR3 coding sequence is TGTGCCAGCAGTTACGGTGGGACAGCGAGCTATGGCTACACCTTC. This chain uses TRBV6-6 with TRBJ1-2; 7 nucleotides agree with TRBD1. V shed 2 bases and J 4 bases; nucleotides not matched to a gene: 7. The CDR3 loop spans 15 amino acids. The germline CDR1 and CDR2 sequences are MNHNY and SVGAGI (reference sequence).

The chain joins TRBV5-1 to TRBJ2-5, with 8 bases that match TRBD1. Trimming cost V 2 bases and J 5 bases; bases outside gene matches: 5. The V gene's germline CDR1 is SGHRS and CDR2 YFSETQ. The CDR3 covers 14 residues. DNA of the CDR3: TGCGCCAGCAGCTTCCTCGGACAGGGTGAGACCCAGTACTTC. Its translation: CASSFLGQGETQYF.

This chain joins TRBV4-2 and TRBJ1-5; 7 bases are shared with TRBD1. The CDR3 has 19 amino acids. Germline CDR1 reads LGHNA; CDR2 reads YNFKEQ. The junction had 15 bases not matched to a gene; V was cut back by 0 bases and J by 4 bases. CDR3 nucleotide sequence: TGTGCCAGCAGCCAAGATTTGGGGACAGCGGGCTCGTTGAATCAGCCCCAGCATTTT. The encoded protein is CASSQDLGTAGSLNQPQHF.

This chain uses TRBV29-1 with TRBJ2-2; perhaps TRBD2 as D (5 bases). The germline V gene encodes CDR1 SQVTM and CDR2 ANQGSEA. The CDR3 is made up of 13 amino acids. The germline V and J ends were trimmed by 6 bases and 2 bases, with 10 bases remaining between them. The CDR3: CSVILENTGELFF. CDR3 sequence (DNA): TGCAGCGTAATACTAGAAAACACCGGGGAGCTGTTTTTT.